This TCR beta chain was identified in a study of T cell responses to AZD1222 COVID-19 vaccine. Study-wide points: Only five or six AZD1222 recipients tested seropositive at baseline. Donors, mostly white British, included more females; clonal diversity was possibly underestimated. The peak T cell response came first, and repertoires were sampled only after it.

There are 14 residues in the CDR3. Trimming cost V 4 bases and J 2 bases, with 9 bases left between them. CDR1 and CDR2 (germline): MNHEY, SVGEGT. By sample fraction, this clone is medium-sized. Its specificity is not known. Some clones are missing from TCRdb's copy, which holds only in-frame ones; the method was immunoSEQ multiplex PCR. The sample includes about 82,000 clones, 80% to 90% of them seen just once. The sequencing used peripheral blood, collected 28 days after the second AZD1222 dose. The origin of this receptor is an adult who received the AZD1222 COVID-19 vaccine. The chain joins TRBV6-2 or TRBV6-3 to TRBJ2-1; D may be TRBD1 or TRBD2 (5 bases each). CDR3 protein: CASSLWGTYNEQFF. The DNA of the CDR3 is TGTGCCAGCAGTTTGTGGGGGACCTACAATGAGCAGTTCTTC.